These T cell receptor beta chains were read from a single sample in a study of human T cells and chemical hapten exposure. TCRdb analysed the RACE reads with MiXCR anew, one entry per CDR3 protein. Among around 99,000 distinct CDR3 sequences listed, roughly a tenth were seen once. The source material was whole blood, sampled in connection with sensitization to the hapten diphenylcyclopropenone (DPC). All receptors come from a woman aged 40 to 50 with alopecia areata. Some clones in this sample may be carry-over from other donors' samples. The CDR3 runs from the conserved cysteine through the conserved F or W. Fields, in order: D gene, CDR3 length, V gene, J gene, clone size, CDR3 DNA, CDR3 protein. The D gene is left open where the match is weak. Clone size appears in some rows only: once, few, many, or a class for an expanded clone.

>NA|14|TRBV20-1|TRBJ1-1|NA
TGCAGTGCTAGACCCTGGACGGTAAACACTGAAGCTTTCTTT
CSARPWTVNTEAFF
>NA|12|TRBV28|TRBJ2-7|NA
TGTGCCAGCAGTTTAATGGGTTACGAGCAGTACTTC
CASSLMGYEQYF
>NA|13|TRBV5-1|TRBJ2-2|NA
TGCGCCAGCATGGAGACGAACACCGGGGAGCTGTTTTTT
CASMETNTGELFF
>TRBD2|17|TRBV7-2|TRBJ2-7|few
TGTGCCAGCAGCTTATCCCGACTAGCGGGGGTATCCTACGAGCAGTACTTC
CASSLSRLAGVSYEQYF
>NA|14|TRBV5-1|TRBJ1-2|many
TGCGCCAGCAGCTTGTCCCTCTCTAACTATGGCTACACCTTC
CASSLSLSNYGYTF
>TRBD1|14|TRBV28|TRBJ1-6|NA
TGTGCCAGCAGTGGGGGACAGGGGACGGCACCCCTCCACTTT
CASSGGQGTAPLHF
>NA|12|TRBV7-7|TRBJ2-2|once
TGTGCTGGCCAGGGTCGTACCGGGGAGCTGTTTTTT
CAGQGRTGELFF
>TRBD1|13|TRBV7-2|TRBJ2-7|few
TGTGCCAGCACCCCGGACAGGGGCTACGAGCAGTACTTC
CASTPDRGYEQYF
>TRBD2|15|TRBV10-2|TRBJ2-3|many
TGCGCCAGCAGTGAGTCGTGGCTAGCGGGGGAGACGCAGTATTTT
CASSESWLAGETQYF
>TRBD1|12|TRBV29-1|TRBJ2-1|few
TGCAGCGTTAGACAGGGTGGCAATGAGCAGTTCTTC
CSVRQGGNEQFF
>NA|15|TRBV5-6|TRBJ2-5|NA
TGTGCCAGCACCCCAAACGCAGGGCTACAAGAGACCCAGTACTTC
CASTPNAGLQETQYF
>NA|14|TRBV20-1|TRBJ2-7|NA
TGCAGTGCTAGTTCCCAGGTCCGCTCCTACGAGCAGTACTTC
CSASSQVRSYEQYF
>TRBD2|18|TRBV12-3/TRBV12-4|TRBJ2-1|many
TGTGCCAGCAGCCGTGGGGGAATAGCGGGGGCCAATCACAATGAGCAGTTCTTC
CASSRGGIAGANHNEQFF
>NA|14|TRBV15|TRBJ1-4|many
TGTGCCACCAGCAGGGTCTTGCAGGGAAGTGAACTGTTTTTT
CATSRVLQGSELFF
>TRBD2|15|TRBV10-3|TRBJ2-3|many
TGTGCCATCAGTGTCAAGCGGGGGGGCCCCGATACGCAGTATTTT
CAISVKRGGPDTQYF
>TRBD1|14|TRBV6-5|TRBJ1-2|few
TGTGCCAGCAGTTACTCGACAGGGGCCTATGGCTACACCTTC
CASSYSTGAYGYTF
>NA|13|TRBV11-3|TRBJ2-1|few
TGTGCCAGCAGCTTAGCCCAGGGCAATGAGCAGTTCTTC
CASSLAQGNEQFF
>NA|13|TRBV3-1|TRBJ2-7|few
TGTGCCAGCAGCCAACGGGAGATCTACGAGCAGTACTTC
CASSQREIYEQYF
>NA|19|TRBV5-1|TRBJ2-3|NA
TGCGCCAGCAGCTTGAAAATTGGACCGGGCACCGCTAGCACAGATACGCAGTATTTT
CASSLKIGPGTASTDTQYF
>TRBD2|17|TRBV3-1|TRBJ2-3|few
TGTGCCAGCAGCCAAGATACCAGCGGGGGGGCTGATGATACGCAGTATTTT
CASSQDTSGGADDTQYF
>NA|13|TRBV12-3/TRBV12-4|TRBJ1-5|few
TGTGCCAGCAGTCGGGACGCACGCAGGCCCCAGCATTTT
CASSRDARRPQHF
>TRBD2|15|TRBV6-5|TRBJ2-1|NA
TGTGCCAGCAGTTCGACTAGCGGGGGGGGCAATGAGCAGTTCTTC
CASSSTSGGGNEQFF
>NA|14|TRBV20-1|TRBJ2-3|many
TGCAGTGCTCCGGACCAAACCGGCACAGATACGCAGTATTTT
CSAPDQTGTDTQYF
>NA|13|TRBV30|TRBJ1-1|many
TGTGCCTGGAGTACATCATCGAACACTGAAGCTTTCTTT
CAWSTSSNTEAFF
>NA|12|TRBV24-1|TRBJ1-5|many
TGTGCCACCAGTGATCTTAATCAGCCCCAGCATTTT
CATSDLNQPQHF
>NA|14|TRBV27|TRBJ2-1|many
TGTGCCACCCGGCCTCCTTTTTCCTACAATGAGCAGTTCTTC
CATRPPFSYNEQFF
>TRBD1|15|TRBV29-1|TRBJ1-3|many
TGCAGCGTTGAAGATCTTCAGGGGGGTGGAAACACCATATATTTT
CSVEDLQGGGNTIYF
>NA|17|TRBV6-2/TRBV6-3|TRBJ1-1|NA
TGTGCCAGTCGAAATGTGAGGGGCGTACGTTCGAAGACTGAAGCTTTCTTT
CASRNVRGVRSKTEAFF
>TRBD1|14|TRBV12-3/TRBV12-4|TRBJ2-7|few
TGTGCCAGCAGTTTCGGACAGGGGATAGACGAGCAGTACTTC
CASSFGQGIDEQYF
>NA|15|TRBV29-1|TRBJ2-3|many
TGCAGCGTTGCCCGACAGAGGCAGCCGTCAGATACGCAGTATTTT
CSVARQRQPSDTQYF
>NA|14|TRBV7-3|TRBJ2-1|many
TGTGCCAGCAGCTTACGTGTAGGGAACAATGAGCAGTTCTTC
CASSLRVGNNEQFF
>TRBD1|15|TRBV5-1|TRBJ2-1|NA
TGCGCCAGCAGCCTGGACAGGGTTATGGCCAATGAGCAGTTCTTC
CASSLDRVMANEQFF
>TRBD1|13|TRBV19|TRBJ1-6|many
TGTGCCACGCGGACAGGAGATAATTCACCCCTCCACTTT
CATRTGDNSPLHF
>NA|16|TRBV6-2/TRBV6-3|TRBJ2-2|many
TGTGCCAGCAGTTACGGGGGACTTCCTAACACCGGGGAGCTGTTTTTT
CASSYGGLPNTGELFF
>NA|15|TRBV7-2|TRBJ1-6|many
TGTGCCAGCAGCTTAGCTCTTGGTTATAATTCACCCCTCCACTTT
CASSLALGYNSPLHF
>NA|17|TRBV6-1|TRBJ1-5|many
TGTGCCAGCAGTGATCTGGGGGGCAGTATCGGCAATCAGCCCCAGCATTTT
CASSDLGGSIGNQPQHF
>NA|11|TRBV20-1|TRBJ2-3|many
TGCAGTGCTAGAGGTGGGGCTCCCGGGTATTTT
CSARGGAPGYF
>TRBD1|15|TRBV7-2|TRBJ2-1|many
TGTGCCAGCACCCCTAGGACAGGCACCTACAATGAGCAGTTCTTC
CASTPRTGTYNEQFF
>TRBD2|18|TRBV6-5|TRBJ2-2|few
TGTGCCAGCGGACTACTTAGCGGGGACGATTCGAACACCGGGGAGCTGTTTTTT
CASGLLSGDDSNTGELFF
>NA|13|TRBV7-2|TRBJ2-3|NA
TGTGCCAGCAGCTGGGTTCACACAGATACGCAGTATTTT
CASSWVHTDTQYF
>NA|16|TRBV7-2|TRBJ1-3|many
TGTGCCAGCAGCTTATTAGGAGGGCAAGCTGGAAACACCATATATTTT
CASSLLGGQAGNTIYF
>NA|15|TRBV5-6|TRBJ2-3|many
TGTGCCAGCAGCTCCCCTACAGGGTTTGCAGATACGCAGTATTTT
CASSSPTGFADTQYF
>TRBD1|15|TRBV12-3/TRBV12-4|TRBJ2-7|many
TGTGCCAGCGCTACCGGGACAGGGGTATTTTCCGAGCAGTACTTC
CASATGTGVFSEQYF
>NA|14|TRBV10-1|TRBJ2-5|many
TGCGCCAGCAGTGAGTCGCAGGTGCGGGAGACCCAGTACTTC
CASSESQVRETQYF
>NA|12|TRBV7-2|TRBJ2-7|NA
TGTGCCAGCAGTCCCGGAGTTGGCGAGCAGTACTTC
CASSPGVGEQYF
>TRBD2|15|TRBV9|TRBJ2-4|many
TGTGCCAGCAGCGTAGGCGGGGGGGCCGGAAACATTCAGTACTTC
CASSVGGGAGNIQYF
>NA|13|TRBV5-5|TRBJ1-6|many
TGTGCCAGCAGCTTGGCCGGGATGCCACCCCTCCACTTT
CASSLAGMPPLHF
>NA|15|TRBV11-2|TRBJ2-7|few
TGTGCCAGCAGCTTAAGGGGGGACGGCTACTACGAGCAGTACTTC
CASSLRGDGYYEQYF
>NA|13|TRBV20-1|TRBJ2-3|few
TGCAGTGCTAGAATCCCTACGACAGATACGCAGTATTTT
CSARIPTTDTQYF
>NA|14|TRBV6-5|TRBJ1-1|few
TGTGTCGCGATGGGGGGAGAGGTGAACACTGAAGCTTTCTTT
CVAMGGEVNTEAFF
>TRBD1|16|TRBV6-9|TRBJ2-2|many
TGTGCCAGCAGTTATGACAGGGGGTCGGTCACCGGGGAGCTGTTTTTT
CASSYDRGSVTGELFF
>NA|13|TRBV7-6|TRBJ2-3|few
TGTGCCAGCAGCCCTACTATGGACAACACGCAGTATTTT
CASSPTMDNTQYF
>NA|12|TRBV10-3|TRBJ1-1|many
TGTGCCACCAGAGACGAATACACTGAAGCTTTCTTT
CATRDEYTEAFF
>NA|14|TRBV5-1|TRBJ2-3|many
TGCGCCAGCAGCTTTGCGGGCCCCCCAGATACGCAGTATTTT
CASSFAGPPDTQYF
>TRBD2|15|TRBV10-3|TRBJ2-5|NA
TGTGCCACCAACGCCGGGACTAGTTTACAAGAGACCCAGTACTTC
CATNAGTSLQETQYF
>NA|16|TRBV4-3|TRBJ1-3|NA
TGCGCCAGCAGCCAAGTCGTCCTTCAAGATAGAAACACCATATATTTT
CASSQVVLQDRNTIYF
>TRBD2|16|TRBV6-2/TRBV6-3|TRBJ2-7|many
TGTGCCAGCAGTAGCGGGGGATCCCGCGGGGGACAAGAGCAGTACTTC
CASSSGGSRGGQEQYF